The 12 T cell receptor beta chains in this list originate from one sample, sequenced in a study of T cells after yellow fever vaccination. From the 5' RACE reads, TCRdb called clonotypes with MiXCR, one entry per CDR3 protein. Here the sample spans about 50,000 distinct CDR3 sequences, less than 9% being singletons. The source was CD8+ T cells sorted from PBMCs, collected less than 16 days after the first yellow fever vaccination. Receptors originate from a man aged 18 to 35 who received the YFV17D yellow fever vaccine.

This clonotype was seen repeatedly, ten times or more. The chain combines TRBV4-1 with TRBJ2-2; no clear D. From germline, CDR1 is MGHRA and CDR2 YSYEKL. CDR3 length equals 15 residues. V was trimmed by 0 bases and J by 6 bases, leaving 11 bases between them. The CDR3 is CASSQDSGGAGELFF. CDR3 DNA sequence: TGCGCCAGCAGCCAAGACAGTGGTGGGGCCGGGGAGCTGTTTTTT.

With respect to this clonotype: A much more abundant neighbour one base away suggests this may be a read error. The chain couples TRBV3-1 to TRBJ2-1, with TRBD2 as a possible D gene (6 bases). This CDR3 spans 17 amino acids. Trimming pared 5 bases from V and 7 bases from J, leaving 24 bases between. CDR1 and CDR2 from the germline V gene are LGHDT and YNNKEL (reference sequence). The CDR3 is CASSTILAAGPGNEQFF. As DNA, the CDR3 is TGTGCCAGCAGCACGATCTTAGCGGCGGGGCCGGGGAATGAGCAGTTCTTC.

This clonotype was counted only a few times. The chain combines TRBV4-3 with TRBJ2-5; D remains unclear. This CDR3 is 14 amino acids long. Trimming removed 0 bases at V and 5 bases at J, with 10 bases between. Germline assignment: CDR1 LGHNA and CDR2 YSLEER. The CDR3 is CASSQEAAEETQYF. The CDR3 nucleotides are TGCGCCAGCAGCCAAGAGGCGGCGGAGGAGACCCAGTACTTC.

This clonotype was observed many times. The rearrangement links TRBV20-1 to TRBJ2-4; unclear D gene. The V end lost 3 bases, the J end lost 1 base, and 13 bases lay between the germline ends. The CDR3 length is 15 residues. CDR1 DFQATT and CDR2 SNEGSKA come from the germline V gene (reference sequence). This CDR3 reads CSASTANLAKNIQYF. CDR3 bases: TGCAGTGCTAGCACCGCCAACCTTGCCAAAAACATTCAGTACTTC.

This clonotype occurred many times. The chain couples TRBV5-1 to TRBJ2-7, with D tentatively TRBD1 or TRBD2 (5 bases each). Germline V lookup: CDR1 SGHRS, CDR2 YFSETQ. The germline V and J ends were trimmed by 3 bases and 4 bases, with 20 bases remaining between them. The CDR3 has 16 amino acids. CDR3 DNA sequence: TGCGCCAGCAGCTGGACCGCCGTGGTGGGGACGTACGAGCAGTACTTC. This codes for CASSWTAVVGTYEQYF. The complete variable domain, with remaining parts taken from reference TRBV5-1 and TRBJ2-7, reads KAGVTQTPRYLIKTRGQQVTLSCSPISGHRSVSWYQQTPGQGLQFLFEYFSETQRNKGNFPGRFSGRQFSNSRSEMNVSTLELGDSALYLCASSWTAVVGTYEQYFGPGTRLTVT.

This clonotype was detected ten times or more. The rearrangement uses TRBV7-6 and TRBJ2-1; 14 bases map to TRBD2. The CDR3 runs 19 residues. Trimming cost V 5 bases and J 0 bases; bases outside gene matches: 9. Germline CDR1 and CDR2: SGHVS and FNYEAQ. CDR3 region: CASSHGTSGGRTSYNEQFF. The CDR3 bases are TGTGCCAGCAGCCACGGGACTAGCGGGGGCAGAACCTCCTACAATGAGCAGTTCTTC.

The V and J genes are TRBV7-9 and TRBJ2-1; D possibly corresponds to TRBD2 (6 bases). Trimming shortened V by 7 bases and J by 8 bases, and 18 bases separated the two germline ends. This CDR3 spans 14 amino acids. The germline CDR1 and CDR2 sequences are SEHNR and FQNEAQ (reference sequence). CDR3 residues: CASTLGGSDDEQFF. CDR3 nucleotide sequence: TGTGCCAGCACCTTGGGGGGTTCGGACGATGAGCAGTTCTTC.

At least ten counts were recorded for this clonotype. The chain employs TRBV7-8 and TRBJ2-2; D may be TRBD1 or TRBD2 (5 bases each). CDR1 is SGHVS, CDR2 FQNEAQ, per germline. The V end was cut by 5 bases, the J end by 6 bases, with 16 bases between. This CDR3 is 15 amino acids long. Here the CDR3 DNA reads TGTGCCAGCAGCCAAGCATCGGGGCCGGCCGGGGAGCTGTTTTTT. Amino acid sequence: CASSQASGPAGELFF.

This clonotype was seen at least ten times. The chain employs TRBV4-1 and TRBJ2-4; the D gene is possibly TRBD2 (6 bases). Trimming took off 4 bases at V and 8 bases at J, with 15 bases between the two ends. The length of the CDR3 is 14 residues. Germline CDR1 and CDR2: MGHRA and YSYEKL. CDR3 DNA: TGCGCCAGCAGCCGAAGGGTATGGAGGGACATTCAGTACTTC. This sequence encodes CASSRRVWRDIQYF.

The chain couples TRBV7-7 to TRBJ2-6; D is perhaps TRBD2 (5 bases). The CDR3 loop spans 17 amino acids. The germline V and J ends were trimmed by 3 bases and 0 bases, with 12 bases remaining between them. CDR1 is SSHAT and CDR2 is FNYEAQ in the germline V gene (reference sequence). The CDR3: CASSLEDPRSGANVLTF. The CDR3 DNA sequence: TGTGCCAGCAGCTTGGAGGACCCCCGCTCTGGGGCCAACGTCCTGACTTTC. The full variable domain, its missing parts supplied by reference TRBV7-7 and TRBJ2-6, is GAGVSQSPRYKVTKRGQDVTLRCDPISSHATLYWYQQALGQGPEFLTYFNYEAQPDKSGLPSDRFSAERPEGSISTLTIQRTEQRDSAMYRCASSLEDPRSGANVLTFGAGSRLTVL.

Many counts were recorded for this clonotype. The gene calls are TRBV7-2 and TRBJ2-1; 7 bases agree with TRBD2. Per the germline V gene, CDR1 is SGHTA and CDR2 is FQGNSA. The CDR3 loop spans 15 amino acids. Losses at the gene ends were 2 bases for V and 8 bases for J; bases not matched to a gene: 9. CDR3 coding DNA: TGTGCCAGCAGCTTACACGGACTAGATGGTGATGAGCAGTTCTTC. Translated: CASSLHGLDGDEQFF.

This clonotype was counted ten times or more. The chain joins TRBV7-2 to TRBJ1-2; D may be TRBD1 (5 bases). CDR3 length: 13 residues. V was pared by 1 base and J by 4 bases, with 7 bases between. Germline CDR1 reads SGHTA; CDR2 reads FQGNSA. CDR3 region: CASSLEGIYGYTF. In nucleotides, the CDR3 is TGTGCCAGCAGCTTAGAGGGGATCTATGGCTACACCTTC. The entire variable domain, with the rest obtained from reference TRBV7-2 and TRBJ1-2, is as follows: GAGVSQSPSNKVTEKGKDVELRCDPISGHTALYWYRQSLGQGLEFLIYFQGNSAPDKSGLPSDRFSAERTGGSVSTLTIQRTQQEDSAVYLCASSLEGIYGYTFGSGTRLTVV.